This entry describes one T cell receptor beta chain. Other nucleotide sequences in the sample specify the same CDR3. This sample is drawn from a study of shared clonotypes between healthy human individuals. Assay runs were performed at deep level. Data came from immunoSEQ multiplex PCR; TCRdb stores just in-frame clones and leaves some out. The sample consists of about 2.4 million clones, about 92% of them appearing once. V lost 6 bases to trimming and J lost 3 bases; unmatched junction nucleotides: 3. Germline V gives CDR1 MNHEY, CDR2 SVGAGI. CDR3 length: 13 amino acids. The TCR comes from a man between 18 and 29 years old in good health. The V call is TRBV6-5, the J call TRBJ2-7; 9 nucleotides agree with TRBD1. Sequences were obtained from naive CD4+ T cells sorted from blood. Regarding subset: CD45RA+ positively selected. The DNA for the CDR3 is TGTGCCAGCAGCCGGGACAGGGACTACGAGCAGTACTTC. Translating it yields CASSRDRDYEQYF.